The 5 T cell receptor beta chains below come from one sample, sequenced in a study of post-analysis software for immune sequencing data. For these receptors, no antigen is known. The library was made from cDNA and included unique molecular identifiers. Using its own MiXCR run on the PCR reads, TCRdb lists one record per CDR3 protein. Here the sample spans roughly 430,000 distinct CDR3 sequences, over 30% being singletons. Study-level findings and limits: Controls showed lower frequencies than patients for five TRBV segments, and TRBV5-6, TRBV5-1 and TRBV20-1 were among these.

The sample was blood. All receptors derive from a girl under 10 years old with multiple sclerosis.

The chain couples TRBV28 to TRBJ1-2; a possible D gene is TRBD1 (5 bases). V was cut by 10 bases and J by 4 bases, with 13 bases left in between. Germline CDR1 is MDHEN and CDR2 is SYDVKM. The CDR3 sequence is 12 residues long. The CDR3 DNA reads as TGTGCCATCCCGCACGGGGCCTATGGCTACACCTTC. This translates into CAIPHGAYGYTF.

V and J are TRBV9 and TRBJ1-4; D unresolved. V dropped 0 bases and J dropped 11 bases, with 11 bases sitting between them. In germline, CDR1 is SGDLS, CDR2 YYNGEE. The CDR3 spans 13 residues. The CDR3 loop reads CASSVAFGTKLFF. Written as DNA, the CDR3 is TGTGCCAGCAGCGTAGCGTTTGGCACCAAACTGTTTTTT.

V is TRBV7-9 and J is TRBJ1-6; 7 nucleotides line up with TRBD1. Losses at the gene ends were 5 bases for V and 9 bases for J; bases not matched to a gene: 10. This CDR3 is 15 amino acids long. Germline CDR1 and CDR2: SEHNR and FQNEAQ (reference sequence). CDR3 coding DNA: TGTGCCAGCAGCCCAGGGGGGACCTTAGGTTCACCCCTCCACTTT. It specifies CASSPGGTLGSPLHF.

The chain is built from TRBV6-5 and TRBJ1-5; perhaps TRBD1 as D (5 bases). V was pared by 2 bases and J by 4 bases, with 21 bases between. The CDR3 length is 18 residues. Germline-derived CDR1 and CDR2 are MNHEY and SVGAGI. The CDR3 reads CASSYVRWGVGKNQPQHF. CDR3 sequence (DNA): TGTGCCAGCAGTTACGTACGGTGGGGGGTGGGAAAAAATCAGCCCCAGCATTTT.

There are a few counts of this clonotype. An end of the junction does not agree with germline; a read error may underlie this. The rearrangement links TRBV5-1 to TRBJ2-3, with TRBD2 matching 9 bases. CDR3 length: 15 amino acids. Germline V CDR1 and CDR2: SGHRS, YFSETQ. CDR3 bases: TGCGCCAGCAGCGGCGGGAGGGCGGGCACAGATACACAGTATTTT. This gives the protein CASSGGRAGTDTQYF.